The entry below gives a single T cell receptor beta chain sequence along with its context. Antigen: not known. These data come from a study of cytomegalovirus exposure and HLA in healthy donors. Study context: Counted in an early data release were 75 million to 85 million unique TCRs from HLA-typed donors. Findings and limits, study-wide: The authors reported that TCR beta sequences could predict HLA-A and HLA-B alleles. These predictions were accurate for most subjects in the first cohort. It was likely that a cluster of highly shared sequence variants was a sequencing artifact.

The PCR contained 60 Vbeta and 13 Jbeta primers. The assay was immunoSEQ multiplex PCR, and TCRdb's table has in-frame clones only and misses some. Here the sample spans 110,000 or so clones, more than 9.5% being singletons. The source material was PBMCs. The source is a man aged 35-49 years in good health and CMV-seropositive.

The DNA of the CDR3 is TGCAGCGTTGTGGATGGGCGGTATTTT. Protein sequence: CSVVDGRYF. This chain uses TRBV29-1 with TRBJ2-3; D remains unclear. CDR3 length equals 9 residues. Deletions cut 4 bases from V and 14 bases from J, with 10 bases between. Per germline, CDR1 SQVTM and CDR2 ANQGSEA.